This T cell receptor beta chain was sequenced for a study of blood T cell repertoires in COVID-19. At the level of the study: From the United States, Italy and Spain came samples of acute and convalescent COVID-19. The cDNA or gDNA used as material had been derived from T cells, B-cell-depleted T cells, or PBMCs.

During active infection, Seattle patients enrolled and were then monitored through disease. Authors' methods: Amplification with reference gene primers provided the estimates of nucleated cell counts. The protocol was immunoSEQ multiplex PCR, while the TCRdb copy is restricted to in-frame clones and leaves out a portion. V and J calls and clone size are given by that table; D and trimming were obtained from the DNA. The data show some 270,000 clones, with around 90% seen just once and roughly 2% held by the top ten. Germline CDR1 reads SQVTM; CDR2 reads ANQGSEA. The CDR3 sequence is 11 residues long. V shed 4 bases and J shed 7 bases, with 10 bases lying between them.

The sequence was collected from a woman in her fifties or sixties with COVID-19, enrolled during active disease. The rearrangement joins TRBV29-1 to TRBJ1-2; D ambiguous. The sample consisted of peripheral blood. Here the CDR3 DNA reads TGCAGCGTTGTTGGGGAGGGTGGCTACACCTTC. Translated, it gives CSVVGEGGYTF.